The next 13 T cell receptor beta chains were all read from a single sample in a study of blood T cells in healthy people across ages (dated by TCRdb to the mid-2010s). The receptor library was made with 5' RACE. Sequencer: Illumina HiSeq 2500. A second about 7 to 11 cycle PCR used a sample-barcoded 5' primer and a J-beta primer mix. TCRdb's own reprocessing of the public reads used fastp at Q25 and MiXCR and kept productive beta chains. All rows with the same CDR3 protein become a single entry with the most common DNA and genes. The sample data list 1 million or so distinct CDR3 sequences, and approximately 26% of these were observed just once. Together, the top ten hold approximately 0.7% of the sample. These data were also reused for a study on T cells of mothers and their children.

What was sequenced was blood. The source of these receptors is a girl aged 2 to 9 in good health.

The chain employs TRBV4-3 and TRBJ2-7, with D perhaps matching TRBD1 (5 bases). The germline V and J ends were trimmed by 0 bases and 5 bases, with 11 bases remaining between them. Germline loops: CDR1 LGHNA, CDR2 YSLEER. The CDR3 runs to 14 residues. The CDR3 DNA is TGCGCCAGCAGCCAAGACAGGGCAAGCGACGAGCAGTACTTC. Protein: CASSQDRASDEQYF.

The chain links TRBV12-3 or TRBV12-4 to TRBJ2-3, with D maybe TRBD1 (7 bases). Trimming took 4 bases from V and 8 from J, leaving 13 bases between them. The CDR3 spans 13 residues. The CDR3 DNA follows: TGTGCCAGCAGTTCATCAGGGGGAGGTACGCAGTATTTT. It codes for CASSSSGGGTQYF.

The chain couples TRBV6-6 to TRBJ1-4; D unresolved. The CDR3 is made up of 12 amino acids. CDR1 and CDR2 from the germline V gene are MNHNY and SVGAGI (reference sequence). The V gene lost 0 bases and the J gene lost 5 bases, with 1 base spanning the gap. CDR3 in amino acids: CASSYSNEKLFF. CDR3 nucleotides: TGTGCCAGCAGTTACTCGAATGAAAAACTGTTTTTT.

This clonotype was observed at least ten times. The chain combines TRBV27 with TRBJ1-5; no clear D gene. The CDR3 consists of 13 residues. Germline V gene data show CDR1 as MNHEY and CDR2 as SMNVEV (reference sequence). Trimming stripped 0 bases from V and 5 bases from J, with 5 bases between. CDR3 in amino acids: CASSLSRDQPQHF. The DNA for the CDR3 is TGTGCCAGCAGTTTATCGAGGGATCAGCCCCAGCATTTT.

The chain carries TRBV29-1 and TRBJ2-2; D may correspond to TRBD1 or TRBD2 (5 bases each). This CDR3 contains 12 residues. Between the trimmed V and J ends, which lost 6 bases and 6 bases, there was a span of 11 bases. The germline V gene has CDR1 SQVTM and CDR2 ANQGSEA. The CDR3 sequence: CSVPRGAGELFF. Here the CDR3 DNA reads TGCAGCGTCCCCCGAGGGGCCGGGGAGCTGTTTTTT.

This clonotype has a handful of counts. J is TRBJ2-1 and V is TRBV27; a weak D match, TRBD2 (5 bases). The V end was cut by 3 bases, the J end by 9 bases, with 9 bases between. This CDR3 is built from 12 residues. The V gene's germline CDR1 is MNHEY and CDR2 SMNVEV (reference sequence). CDR3 nucleotide sequence: TGTGCCAGCAGTTTGGCGGGTTTTGAGCAGTTCTTC. Translation gives CASSLAGFEQFF.

The table lists this clonotype with a few counts. The gene calls are TRBV4-1 and TRBJ2-6, with D possibly called TRBD1 or TRBD2 (6 bases each). The CDR3 runs 13 residues. Germline V CDR1 and CDR2: MGHRA, YSYEKL. Trimming took off 8 bases at V and 6 bases at J, with 11 bases between the two ends. CDR3 sequence reads: CASRGLQANVLTF. The CDR3 region has the DNA TGCGCCAGCCGGGGGCTTCAGGCCAACGTCCTGACTTTC.

J is TRBJ1-2 and V is TRBV9; D possibly corresponds to TRBD1 (6 bases). Trimming left V 3 bases short and J 2 bases short, with 14 bases between. There are 15 residues in the CDR3. Germline V lookup: CDR1 SGDLS, CDR2 YYNGEE. CDR3 loop: CASSAGGGENYGYTF. CDR3 nucleotide sequence: TGTGCCAGCAGCGCGGGAGGGGGGGAGAACTATGGCTACACCTTC.

This clonotype was counted only a few times. The chain recombines TRBV12-3 or TRBV12-4 with TRBJ1-2, with D unresolved. CDR3 length: 14 residues. V was trimmed by 5 bases and J by 0 bases, leaving 10 bases between them. The CDR3 DNA reads as TGTGCCAGCAGTCTGGGGAGTGCTAACTATGGCTACACCTTC. As protein: CASSLGSANYGYTF.

This clonotype was detected only a few times. This chain connects TRBV28 to TRBJ2-5, with 8 bases matching TRBD2. Trimming removed 2 bases from V and 0 bases from J; junction bases left unmatched: 5. Per the germline V gene, CDR1 is MDHEN and CDR2 is SYDVKM. The CDR3 spans 16 residues. The CDR3 sequence: CASSLRASGYQETQYF. The CDR3 region has the DNA TGTGCCAGCAGTTTACGGGCTAGCGGGTACCAAGAGACCCAGTACTTC.

This chain joins TRBV9 and TRBJ2-7; 9 bases are shared with TRBD2. CDR3 length: 16 amino acids. J gave up 7 bases and V 4 bases, and 15 bases lay outside the gene matches. The germline gives CDR1 SGDLS, CDR2 YYNGEE. The DNA for the CDR3 is TGTGCCAGCAGCCCACATAGCGGGAGCGAACAGGGTGAGCAGTACTTC. Translation gives CASSPHSGSEQGEQYF.

This clonotype has a handful of counts. The chain recombines TRBV4-1 with TRBJ2-2, with 7 bases identical to TRBD2. Per germline, CDR1 MGHRA and CDR2 YSYEKL. The junction had 9 bases not matched to a gene; V was cut back by 3 bases and J by 2 bases. There are 17 residues in the CDR3. Here the CDR3 reads CASSQEFLAANTGELFF. In nucleotides, the CDR3 is TGCGCCAGCAGCCAGGAATTCCTAGCGGCCAACACCGGGGAGCTGTTTTTT.

The J gene is TRBJ1-2, the V gene TRBV29-1; D is possibly TRBD1 (5 bases). The CDR3 covers 11 residues. Germline assignment: CDR1 SQVTM and CDR2 ANQGSEA. The ends were cut back, 7 bases at V and 10 bases at J, with 16 bases in the middle. CDR3 residues: CSGMGQGLYTF. CDR3 nucleotides: TGCAGCGGGATGGGCCAGGGCCTCTACACCTTC. Full variable domain (outside the CDR3, taken from reference TRBV29-1 and TRBJ1-2): SAVISQKPSRDICQRGTSLTIQCQVDSQVTMMFWYRQQPGQSLTLIATANQGSEATYESGFVIDKFPISRPNLTFSTLTVSNMSPEDSSIYLCSGMGQGLYTFGSGTRLTVV.